This TCR beta chain derives from a study of blood T cell repertoires in COVID-19. For the study at large: Samples representing acute and convalescent COVID-19 were sourced from the United States, Italy and Spain. The cDNA or gDNA used as material had been derived from T cells, B-cell-depleted T cells, or PBMCs.

In the original processing: Estimation of nucleated cell counts was performed using reference gene primer amplification. Clones were sequenced by immunoSEQ multiplex PCR, and TCRdb holds only the in-frame ones, with some missing. From that table come the V and J calls and clone size; the DNA was used to work out D and trimming. Of a few hundred thousand clones detected, 80% to 90% appear once; the ten largest clones hold 2.5% to 3.5%. Seattle patients were enrolled while actively infected and followed longitudinally. CDR1 and CDR2 (germline): LGHDT, YNNKEL (reference sequence). Trimming cost V 1 base and J 5 bases; bases outside gene matches: 3. CDR3 length: 14 residues.

The clonotype comes from a woman aged 30 to 39 with COVID-19, enrolled during active disease. Sequencing was done on a sample of peripheral blood. This chain joins TRBV3-1 (or the pseudogene TRBV3-2) and TRBJ1-2; 8 positions match TRBD1. For the CDR3, the DNA is TGTGCCAGCAGCCAAGTAGACAGGGGTTATGGCTACACCTTC. Translation: CASSQVDRGYGYTF.